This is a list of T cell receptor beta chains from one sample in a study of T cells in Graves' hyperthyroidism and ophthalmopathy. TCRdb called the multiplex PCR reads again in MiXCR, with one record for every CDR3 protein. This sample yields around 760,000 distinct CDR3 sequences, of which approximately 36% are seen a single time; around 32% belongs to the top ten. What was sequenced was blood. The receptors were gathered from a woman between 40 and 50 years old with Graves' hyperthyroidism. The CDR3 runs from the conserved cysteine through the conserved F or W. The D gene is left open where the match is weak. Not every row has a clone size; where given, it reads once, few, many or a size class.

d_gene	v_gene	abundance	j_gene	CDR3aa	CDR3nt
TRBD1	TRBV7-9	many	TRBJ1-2	CASSQSFRGDYGYTF	TGTGCCAGCAGCCAAAGTTTCAGGGGGGACTATGGCTACACCTTC
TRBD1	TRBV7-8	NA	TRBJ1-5	CASSLGQGLSQPQHF	TGTGCCAGCAGCTTGGGACAGGGCCTAAGTCAGCCCCAGCATTTT
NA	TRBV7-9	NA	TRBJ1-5	CASSLGGRQGQPQHF	TGTGCCAGCAGCCTAGGGGGGAGGCAGGGTCAGCCCCAGCATTTT
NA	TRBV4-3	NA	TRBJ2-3	CASSQDYSGSLADTQYF	TGCGCCAGCAGCCAAGATTATTCAGGGAGTCTTGCAGATACGCAGTATTTT
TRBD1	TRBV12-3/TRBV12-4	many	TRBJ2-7	CASSVPGTGNDEQYF	TGTGCCAGCAGCGTCCCCGGGACAGGGAACGACGAGCAGTACTTC
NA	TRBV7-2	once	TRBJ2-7	CASSPREVRGTYEQYF	TGTGCCAGCTCACCACGAGAGGTCAGGGGAACCTACGAGCAGTACTTC
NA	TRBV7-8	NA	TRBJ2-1	CASSHDGAFNEQFF	TGTGCCAGCAGCCATGACGGAGCGTTCAATGAGCAGTTCTTC
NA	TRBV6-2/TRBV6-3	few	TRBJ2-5	CASSYRGLPQETQYF	TGTGCCAGCAGTTACCGCGGACTGCCCCAAGAGACCCAGTACTTC
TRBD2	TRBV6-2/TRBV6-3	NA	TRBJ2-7	CASSEGLARAYEQYF	TGTGCCAGCAGCGAAGGACTAGCGCGGGCCTACGAGCAGTACTTC
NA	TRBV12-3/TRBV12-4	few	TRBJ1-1	CASSSRKGTEAFF	TGTGCCAGCAGTTCCCGGAAGGGAACTGAAGCTTTCTTT
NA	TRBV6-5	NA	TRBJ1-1	CASSSPGVEAFF	TGTGCCAGCAGTAGTCCGGGAGTTGAAGCTTTCTTT
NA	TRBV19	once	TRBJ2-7	CASSIVGGSYEQYF	TGTGCCAGTAGTATAGTGGGGGGCTCCTACGAGCAGTACTTC
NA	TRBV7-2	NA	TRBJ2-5	CASSLDEGETQYF	TGTGCCAGCAGCTTGGACGAGGGGGAGACCCAGTACTTC
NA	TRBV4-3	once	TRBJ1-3	CASSQEIAGSGNTIYF	TGCGCCAGCAGCCAAGAAATCGCAGGGTCTGGAAACACCATATATTTT
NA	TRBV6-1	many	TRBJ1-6	CASSDRVSPLHF	TGTGCCAGCAGTGATCGAGTATCACCCCTCCACTTT
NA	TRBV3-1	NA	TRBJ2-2	CASSREGAGETGELFF	TGTGCCAGCAGCCGCGAGGGGGCGGGGGAGACCGGGGAGCTGTTTTTT
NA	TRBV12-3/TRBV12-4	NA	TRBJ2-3	CASSLALQNTQYF	TGTGCCAGCAGTTTAGCGCTACAGAATACGCAGTATTTT
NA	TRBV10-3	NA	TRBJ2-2	CASSYSGQTGELFF	TGTGCCAGCAGTTACTCAGGACAAACCGGGGAGCTGTTTTTT